This T cell receptor (beta chain) was sequenced in a study of blood T cells in healthy people across ages. Combining a sample-barcoded 5' primer with a J-beta primer mix, a second PCR ran for 7 to 11 cycles. A single record per CDR3 protein comes from TCRdb applying MiXCR to the 5' RACE reads. The table includes about 1.1 million distinct CDR3 sequences, more than 30% detected once. This clonotype was counted at least ten times. With V trimmed by 6 bases and J by 2 bases, 11 bases remained unmatched. Germline V gene lookup returns CDR1 DFQATT and CDR2 SNEGSKA (reference sequence). The length of the CDR3 is 16 residues.

What was sequenced was blood. This TCR was recovered from a man aged 18 to 30 in good health. The gene calls are TRBV20-1 and TRBJ2-3; 10 nucleotides align to TRBD2. The CDR3 loop is CSAPQRTSGFTDTQYF. The CDR3 DNA reads as TGCAGTGCCCCCCAAAGGACTAGCGGCTTCACAGATACGCAGTATTTT.